The 10 T cell receptor beta chains reported below all come from one sample, sequenced in a study of PD-L1 blockade in urothelial cancer. The protocol was immunoSEQ multiplex PCR, while the TCRdb copy is restricted to in-frame clones and leaves out a portion. This sample has some 44,000 clones, with 80% found just once. The sample's time point: pretreatment peripheral blood. The sample consisted of PBMCs, taken around atezolizumab (anti-PD-L1) treatment. The receptors derive from a man between 60 and 75 years old with urothelial cancer.

This chain joins TRBV6-1 and TRBJ2-3; 7 nucleotides agree with TRBD1. This CDR3 is 15 amino acids long. Trimming cost V 6 bases and J 0 bases; bases outside gene matches: 6. Looked up from germline, CDR1 is MNHNS and CDR2 is SASEGT. The CDR3 sequence is CASRTGRPSTDTQYF. In DNA, the CDR3 is TGTGCCAGCAGGACAGGGAGACCTAGCACAGATACGCAGTATTTT.

This sequence joins TRBV7-6 and TRBJ2-7; 9 bases match TRBD1. The CDR3 spans 15 residues. V was clipped by 4 bases and J by 3 bases; unmatched bases: 7. CDR1 SGHVS and CDR2 FNYEAQ come from the germline V gene. The CDR3 DNA reads as TGTGCCAGCAGCTCTCCGGGACAGGGCCTCTACGAGCAGTACTTC. Translated, it gives CASSSPGQGLYEQYF.

A remark on this clone: This same CDR3 is encoded by further DNA sequences in the sample. This chain uses TRBV6-5 with TRBJ1-2; possibly TRBD1 for D (6 bases). V was pared by 0 bases and J by 2 bases, with 10 bases between. Looked up from germline, CDR1 is MNHEY and CDR2 is SVGAGI. The CDR3 runs to 15 residues. Here the CDR3 DNA reads TGTGCCAGCAGTTACTCGGGCCAGGGGAACTATGGCTACACCTTC. This sequence encodes CASSYSGQGNYGYTF.

This chain joins TRBV7-6 and TRBJ1-6; D is unclear. V dropped 1 base and J dropped 10 bases, with 14 bases sitting between them. Germline CDR1 is SGHVS and CDR2 is FNYEAQ. The CDR3 is 15 residues long. The CDR3 coding sequence is TGTGCCAGCAGCTTAGATTTGGGAGTGGGATCACCCCTCCACTTT. This gives the protein CASSLDLGVGSPLHF.

This chain links TRBV2 with TRBJ1-4, with D perhaps matching TRBD1 (6 bases). The CDR3 has 15 amino acids. V was shortened by 2 bases and J by 5 bases, with 12 bases between the two germline ends. Germline values: CDR1 SNHLY, CDR2 FYNNEI. DNA for the CDR3: TGTGCCAGCAGTGAACGGGGAGGGGGGAATGAAAAACTGTTTTTT. Translation gives CASSERGGGNEKLFF.

The chain uses TRBV5-4 and TRBJ1-5, with no clear D. The CDR3 consists of 13 residues. Germline values: CDR1 SGHNT, CDR2 YYREEE (reference sequence). The V and J ends lost 0 bases and 4 bases respectively, with 5 bases between them. Written as DNA, the CDR3 is TGTGCCAGCAGCTTGGCCTTTAATCAGCCCCAGCATTTT. It encodes CASSLAFNQPQHF.

This clone was picked up a small number of times. The chain has TRBV7-9 and TRBJ2-5, with D maybe TRBD1 (8 bases). CDR3 length equals 15 residues. Germline V lookup: CDR1 SEHNR, CDR2 FQNEAQ (reference sequence). Deletions cut 5 bases from V and 5 bases from J, with 18 bases between. This chain's CDR3 is CASSKPTGGGETQYF. The CDR3 bases are TGTGCCAGCAGCAAACCAACAGGGGGAGGGGAGACCCAGTACTTC.

V and J are TRBV4-2 and TRBJ1-5; no clear D. The CDR3 contains 15 residues. The germline gives CDR1 LGHNA, CDR2 YNFKEQ. The V end lost 0 bases, the J end lost 3 bases, and 9 bases lay between the germline ends. CDR3: CASSQEWLNNQPQHF. The CDR3 DNA reads TGTGCCAGCAGCCAAGAGTGGCTTAACAATCAGCCCCAGCATTTT.

This chain uses TRBV7-2 with TRBJ2-2; D perhaps matches TRBD1 (7 bases). The length of the CDR3 is 18 residues. V was pared by 3 bases and J by 4 bases, with 21 bases between. The V gene's germline CDR1 is SGHTA and CDR2 FQGNSA. The CDR3 sequence: CASSFQGLTGTFTGELFF. DNA for the CDR3: TGTGCCAGCAGCTTTCAGGGCCTGACAGGGACTTTCACCGGGGAGCTGTTTTTT.

CDR3 in DNA: TGTGCCAGCAGCCTCTCAGGGGGTATCGGAAAACTGTTTTTT. Protein: CASSLSGGIGKLFF. The V call is TRBV27, the J call TRBJ1-4, with 7 bases aligning to TRBD1. The CDR3 length is 14 residues. Germline V gene lookup returns CDR1 MNHEY and CDR2 SMNVEV (reference sequence). V shed 6 bases, J shed 10 bases, and the junction held 11 bases outside the gene matches.